Shown below are 15 T cell receptor beta chains from a single sample sequenced in a study of vaccination effects on CD4 cells after COVID-19 (dated by TCRdb to between 2022 and 2023). After about 9 days of culture, CD4+ T cells were isolated with the EasySep CD4+ T cell isolation kit. Libraries were made using the immunoSEQ multiplex PCR assay. TCRdb carries this immuneACCESS record with in-frame sequences only. Its versions omit some clonotypes, under half of them owing to an unresolved V gene in the studies checked, with the rest unexplained. This sample is represented by 50,000 to 75,000 clones; approximately 70% of them were singletons. The ten largest make up 20% to 25% of the sample. No antigen has been identified for these receptors. Specimen: CD4+ T cells from PBMCs cultured without peptide, collected before COVID-19 vaccination. The source is a human donor who had a prior SARS-CoV-2 infection.

This sequence joins TRBV18 and TRBJ2-1; 8 nucleotides line up with TRBD2. The germline V gene has CDR1 KGHSH and CDR2 LQKENI. The CDR3 has 16 residues. Losses at the gene ends were 0 bases for V and 8 bases for J; bases not matched to a gene: 9. The DNA of the CDR3 is TGTGCCAGCTCACCACCAGGTAGCGGGAATGGGTATGAGCAGTTCTTC. As protein: CASSPPGSGNGYEQFF.

The J gene is TRBJ2-1, the V gene TRBV5-1, with 11 bases identical to TRBD2. V lost 0 bases, J lost 12 bases, and 5 bases stayed unmatched. From germline, CDR1 is SGHRS and CDR2 YFSETQ. The CDR3 sequence is 14 residues long. The CDR3 here is CASSLGSGGAWQFF. The DNA of the CDR3 is TGCGCCAGCAGCTTGGGTAGCGGGGGGGCCTGGCAGTTCTTC.

This chain uses TRBV28 with TRBJ2-1; 7 nucleotides match TRBD2. Germline CDR1 is MDHEN and CDR2 is SYDVKM. Unmatched junction bases numbered 6, after V lost 5 bases and J lost 2 bases. The CDR3 has 15 residues. The CDR3 DNA reads TGTGCCAGCAGTGGGGGGGGAGGACCCTACAATGAGCAGTTCTTC. Its protein product is CASSGGGGPYNEQFF.

The J gene is TRBJ2-7, the V gene TRBV5-6; 8 nucleotides line up with TRBD1. Germline CDR1 is SGHDT and CDR2 is YYEEEE. V was clipped by 1 base and J by 3 bases; unmatched bases: 9. This CDR3 spans 16 amino acids. CDR3 bases: TGTGCCAGCAGCTTGCTGGGAAAGGGGACAGGCTACGAGCAGTACTTC. It yields the protein CASSLLGKGTGYEQYF.

There are a few counts of this clone. V is TRBV7-2 and J is TRBJ1-1; possibly TRBD1 for D (6 bases). The ends were cut back, 3 bases at V and 2 bases at J, with 7 bases in the middle. Germline V lookup: CDR1 SGHTA, CDR2 FQGNSA. The CDR3 has 13 amino acids. DNA of the CDR3: TGTGCCAGCAGCTTCGGGACAAACACTGAAGCTTTCTTT. Protein: CASSFGTNTEAFF.

This rearrangement joins TRBV5-5 to TRBJ2-5; 11 positions agree with TRBD1. The germline V gene encodes CDR1 SGHKS and CDR2 YYEKEE (reference sequence). V lost 4 bases, J lost 1 base, and 3 bases stayed unmatched. CDR3 size: 15 residues. CDR3 region: CASSRTGGLQETQYF. Here the CDR3 DNA reads TGTGCCAGCAGCCGGACAGGGGGCCTCCAAGAGACCCAGTACTTC.

V and J are TRBV7-3 and TRBJ1-1; D might be TRBD1 (6 bases). CDR3 size: 15 residues. Trimming stripped 0 bases from V and 3 bases from J, with 11 bases between. Germline V gives CDR1 SGHTA, CDR2 FQGTGA. CDR3 loop: CASSLTFRGHTEAFF. In nucleotides, the CDR3 is TGTGCCAGCAGCTTAACCTTCCGGGGGCACACTGAAGCTTTCTTT.

The chain joins TRBV19 to TRBJ1-1, with unresolved D. This CDR3 region has 15 residues. Germline V gene data show CDR1 as LNHDA and CDR2 as SQIVND (reference sequence). V gave up 10 bases and J gave up 3 bases, with 21 bases separating them. In DNA, the CDR3 is TGTGCCACCTCGCCTCCGAAGTCTCTCGACACTGAAGCTTTCTTT. It is translated as CATSPPKSLDTEAFF.

The rearrangement links TRBV10-3 to TRBJ2-2; 9 nucleotides agree with TRBD1. This CDR3 has 19 residues. J gave up 1 base and V 2 bases, and 11 bases lay outside the gene matches. CDR1 is ENHRY, CDR2 SYGVKD, per germline. The CDR3 loop reads CAISELDRGPILNTGELFF. The CDR3 bases are TGTGCCATCAGTGAGCTGGACAGGGGACCTATTTTGAACACCGGGGAGCTGTTTTTT.

The chain joins TRBV5-8 to TRBJ2-3; D remains unclear. CDR1 and CDR2 from the germline V gene are SGHTS and YDEGEE. V shed 6 bases and J shed 10 bases, with 21 bases lying between them. CDR3 length: 14 amino acids. As DNA, the CDR3 is TGTGCCAGCATCGACGACCCACTTGGCCGTCCGCAGTATTTT. Its translation: CASIDDPLGRPQYF.

This rearrangement joins TRBV9 to TRBJ1-2, with D perhaps matching TRBD1 (6 bases). The germline gives CDR1 SGDLS, CDR2 YYNGEE. The CDR3 covers 16 residues. V lost 3 bases to trimming and J lost 6 bases, with 21 bases between them. In DNA, the CDR3 is TGTGCCAGCAGCGCAGCCTTTTTAAGCAGGACAGATGGCTACACCTTC. Its protein product is CASSAAFLSRTDGYTF.

The chain joins TRBV7-9 to TRBJ1-1, with 12 bases fitting TRBD1. After removal of 2 bases from V and 4 bases from J, the junction contained 14 bases not matched to a gene. The CDR3 length is 19 residues. CDR1 and CDR2 from the germline V gene are SEHNR and FQNEAQ (reference sequence). CDR3 DNA sequence: TGTGCCAGCAGCTTATACATCTCCGGGACAGGGGGCGCGGGCACTGAAGCTTTCTTT. This codes for CASSLYISGTGGAGTEAFF.

CDR3 nucleotides: TGCGCCAGCAGCCAAGACAACGGGGGGGCCAGAGAGACCCAGTACTTC. Translated: CASSQDNGGARETQYF. V and J are TRBV4-1 and TRBJ2-5; 8 bases match TRBD2. CDR1 MGHRA and CDR2 YSYEKL come from the germline V gene. V lost 0 bases, J lost 4 bases, and 7 bases stayed unmatched. CDR3 length: 16 amino acids.

The chain couples TRBV7-2 to TRBJ2-3; TRBD1 is a possible D gene (6 bases). Trimming took off 5 bases at V and 4 bases at J, with 13 bases between the two ends. The CDR3 consists of 14 residues. Germline V gene sequence: CDR1 SGHTA, CDR2 FQGNSA. The CDR3 protein is CASSPGPGADTQYF. In nucleotides, the CDR3 is TGTGCCAGCAGCCCGGGACCAGGGGCAGATACGCAGTATTTT.

The chain couples TRBV4-3 to TRBJ2-3; tentative D call: TRBD2 (6 bases). The CDR3 length is 16 residues. The germline V and J ends were trimmed by 0 bases and 6 bases, with 16 bases remaining between them. Looked up from germline, CDR1 is LGHNA and CDR2 is YSLEER. CDR3 nucleotides: TGCGCCAGCAGCCAAGATCGGGGGTCGGCCACTGATACGCAGTATTTT. Amino acid sequence: CASSQDRGSATDTQYF.